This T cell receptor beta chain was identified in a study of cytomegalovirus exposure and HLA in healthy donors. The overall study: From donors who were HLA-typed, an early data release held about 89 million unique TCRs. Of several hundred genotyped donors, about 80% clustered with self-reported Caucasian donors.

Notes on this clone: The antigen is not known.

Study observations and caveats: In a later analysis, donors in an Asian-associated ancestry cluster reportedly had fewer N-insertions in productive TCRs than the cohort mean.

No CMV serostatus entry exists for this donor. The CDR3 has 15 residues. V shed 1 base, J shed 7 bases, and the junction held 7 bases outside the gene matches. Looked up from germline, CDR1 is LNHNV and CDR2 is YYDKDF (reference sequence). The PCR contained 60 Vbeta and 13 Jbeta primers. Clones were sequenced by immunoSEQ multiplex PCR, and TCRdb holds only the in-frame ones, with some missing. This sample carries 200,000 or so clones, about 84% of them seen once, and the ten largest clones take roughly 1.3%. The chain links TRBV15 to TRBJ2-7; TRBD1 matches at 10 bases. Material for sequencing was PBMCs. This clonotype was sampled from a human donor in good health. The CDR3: CATSRGGQGLGEQYF. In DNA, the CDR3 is TGTGCCACCAGCAGAGGGGGACAGGGGCTGGGAGAGCAGTACTTC.